This T cell receptor beta chain was obtained from a study of blood T cell repertoires in COVID-19. The repertoire was sequenced with immunoSEQ multiplex PCR; TCRdb's copy has only in-frame clones and lacks some. This sample has around 170,000 clones, with around 86% found just once. This clone was seen only once. Trimming shortened V by 0 bases and J by 3 bases, and 15 bases separated the two germline ends. CDR3 size: 17 residues. Germline lookup yields CDR1 LGHDT and CDR2 YNNKEL (reference sequence). The TCR comes from a man in his fifties with active or convalescent COVID-19. The chain couples TRBV3-1 (or the pseudogene TRBV3-2) to TRBJ2-1; perhaps TRBD2 as D (5 bases). Sequences were obtained from peripheral blood. The CDR3 region has the DNA TGTGCCAGCAGCCAAGATGTCTTTCTAGCCGACTACAATGAGCAGTTCTTC. Translation: CASSQDVFLADYNEQFF.